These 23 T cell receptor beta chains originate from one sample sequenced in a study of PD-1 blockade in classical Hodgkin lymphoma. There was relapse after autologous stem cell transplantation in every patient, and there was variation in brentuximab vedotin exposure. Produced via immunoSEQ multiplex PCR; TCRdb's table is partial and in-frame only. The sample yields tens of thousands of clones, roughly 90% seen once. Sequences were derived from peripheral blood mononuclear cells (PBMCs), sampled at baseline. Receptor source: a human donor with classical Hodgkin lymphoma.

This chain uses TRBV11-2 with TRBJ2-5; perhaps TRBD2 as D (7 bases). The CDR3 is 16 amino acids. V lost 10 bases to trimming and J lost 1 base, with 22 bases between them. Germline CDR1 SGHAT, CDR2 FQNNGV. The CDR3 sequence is CATARGAGAVQETQYF. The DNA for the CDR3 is TGTGCCACGGCTAGAGGGGCGGGGGCAGTCCAAGAGACCCAGTACTTC.

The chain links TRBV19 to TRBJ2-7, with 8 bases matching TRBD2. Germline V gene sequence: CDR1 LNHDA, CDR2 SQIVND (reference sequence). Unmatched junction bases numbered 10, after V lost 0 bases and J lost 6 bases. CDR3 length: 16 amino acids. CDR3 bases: TGTGCCAGTAGTATAGATTGGGCTAGCGGGCGCTCCGAGCAGTACTTC. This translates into CASSIDWASGRSEQYF.

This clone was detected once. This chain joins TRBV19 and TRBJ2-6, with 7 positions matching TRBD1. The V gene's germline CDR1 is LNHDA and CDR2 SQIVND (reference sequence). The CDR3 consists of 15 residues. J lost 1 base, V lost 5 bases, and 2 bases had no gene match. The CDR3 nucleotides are TGTGCCAGTAGTTTACAGGGGTCTGGGGCCAACGTCCTGACTTTC. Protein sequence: CASSLQGSGANVLTF.

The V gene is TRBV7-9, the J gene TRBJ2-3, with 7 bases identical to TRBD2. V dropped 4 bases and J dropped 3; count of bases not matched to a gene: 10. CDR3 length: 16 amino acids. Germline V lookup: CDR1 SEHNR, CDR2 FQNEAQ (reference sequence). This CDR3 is CASSSPGGPSTDTQYF. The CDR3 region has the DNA TGTGCCAGCAGCTCCCCGGGAGGCCCCTCGACAGATACGCAGTATTTT.

The DNA of the CDR3 is TGTGCCAGCAGCTTAGAGGGCGGGGTCTCCTACGAGCAGTACTTC. It encodes CASSLEGGVSYEQYF. This chain connects TRBV11-2 to TRBJ2-7, with D possibly TRBD2 on 6 matching bases. Trimming removed 0 bases from V and 0 bases from J, with 9 bases in between. Per the germline V gene, CDR1 is SGHAT and CDR2 is FQNNGV. This CDR3 has 15 amino acids.

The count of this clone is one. The CDR3 bases are TGTGCCAGCTCACAAGCAGCCCGGGGGATGTGGGAAAAACTGTTTTTT. Translation gives CASSQAARGMWEKLFF. This rearrangement joins TRBV18 to TRBJ1-4; possible D gene TRBD1, 5 bases. Trimming took 4 bases from V and 8 from J, leaving 20 bases between them. CDR1 KGHSH and CDR2 LQKENI come from the germline V gene. This CDR3 has 16 residues.

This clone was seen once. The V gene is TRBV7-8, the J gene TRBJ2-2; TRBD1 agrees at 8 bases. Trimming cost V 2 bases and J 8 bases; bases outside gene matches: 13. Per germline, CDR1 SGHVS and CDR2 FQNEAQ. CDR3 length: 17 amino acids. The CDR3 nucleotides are TGTGCCAGCAGCTTACTGTCCGGGACAGGAGGCTTGGGGGAGCTGTTTTTT. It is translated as CASSLLSGTGGLGELFF. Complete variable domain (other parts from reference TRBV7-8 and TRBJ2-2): GAGVSQSPRYKVAKRGQDVALRCDPISGHVSLFWYQQALGQGPEFLTYFQNEAQLDKSGLPSDRFFAERPEGSVSTLKIQRTQQEDSAVYLCASSLLSGTGGLGELFFGEGSRLTVL.

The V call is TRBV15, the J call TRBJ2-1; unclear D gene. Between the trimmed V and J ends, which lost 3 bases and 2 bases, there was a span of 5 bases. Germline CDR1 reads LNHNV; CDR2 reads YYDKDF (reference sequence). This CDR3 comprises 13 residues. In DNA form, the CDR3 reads TGTGCCACCAGCAGCGGGCCCTACAATGAGCAGTTCTTC. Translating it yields CATSSGPYNEQFF.

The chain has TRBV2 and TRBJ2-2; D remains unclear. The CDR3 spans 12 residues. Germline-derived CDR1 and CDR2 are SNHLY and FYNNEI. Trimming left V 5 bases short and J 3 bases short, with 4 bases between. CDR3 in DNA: TGTGCCAGCAGTATTTACACCGGGGAGCTGTTTTTT. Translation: CASSIYTGELFF.

This CDR3 reads CASSSPSGRAAYNEQFF. The CDR3 nucleotides read TGTGCCAGCAGTTCTCCTAGCGGGAGGGCCGCCTACAATGAGCAGTTCTTC. The chain employs TRBV28 and TRBJ2-1; 12 bases map to TRBD2. Trimming took 4 bases from V and 2 from J; bases not matched to a gene: 6. The CDR3 extends over 17 amino acids. Germline V CDR1 and CDR2: MDHEN, SYDVKM.

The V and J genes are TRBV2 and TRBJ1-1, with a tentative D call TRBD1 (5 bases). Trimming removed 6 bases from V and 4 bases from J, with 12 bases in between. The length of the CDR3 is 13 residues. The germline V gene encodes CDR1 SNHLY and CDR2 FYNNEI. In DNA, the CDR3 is TGTGCCAGCAGGATCAGGGACCTCACTGAAGCTTTCTTT. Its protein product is CASRIRDLTEAFF.

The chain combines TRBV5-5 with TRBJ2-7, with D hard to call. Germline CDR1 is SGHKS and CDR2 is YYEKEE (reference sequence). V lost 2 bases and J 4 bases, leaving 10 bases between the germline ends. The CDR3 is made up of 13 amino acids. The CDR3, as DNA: TGTGCCAGCAGCTTAGGCTGGGTTTACGAGCAGTACTTC. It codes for CASSLGWVYEQYF.

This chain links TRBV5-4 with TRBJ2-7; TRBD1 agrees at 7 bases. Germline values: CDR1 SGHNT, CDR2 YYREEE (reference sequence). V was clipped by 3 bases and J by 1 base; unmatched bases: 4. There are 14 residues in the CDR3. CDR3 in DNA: TGTGCCAGCAGCTCCGGGACAGCTTCCTACGAGCAGTACTTC. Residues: CASSSGTASYEQYF.

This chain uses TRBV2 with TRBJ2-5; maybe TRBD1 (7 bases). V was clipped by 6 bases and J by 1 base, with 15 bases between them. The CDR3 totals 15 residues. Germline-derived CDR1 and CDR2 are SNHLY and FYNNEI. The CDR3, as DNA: TGTGCCAGCAGGGAGGGACAGCGGTCCCAAGAGACCCAGTACTTC. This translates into CASREGQRSQETQYF.

The CDR3: CASSPYTDTQYF. In DNA form, the CDR3 reads TGTGCCAGCAGCCCCTACACAGATACGCAGTATTTT. V and J are TRBV11-2 and TRBJ2-3, with D unclear. CDR1 and CDR2 (germline): SGHAT, FQNNGV. Trimming removed 5 bases at V and 2 bases at J, with 5 bases between. The CDR3 totals 12 residues. Drawing the rest from reference TRBV11-2 and TRBJ2-3, the complete variable domain is EAGVAQSPRYKIIEKRQSVAFWCNPISGHATLYWYQQILGQGPKLLIQFQNNGVVDDSQLPKDRFSAERLKGVDSTLKIQPAKLEDSAVYLCASSPYTDTQYFGPGTRLTVL.

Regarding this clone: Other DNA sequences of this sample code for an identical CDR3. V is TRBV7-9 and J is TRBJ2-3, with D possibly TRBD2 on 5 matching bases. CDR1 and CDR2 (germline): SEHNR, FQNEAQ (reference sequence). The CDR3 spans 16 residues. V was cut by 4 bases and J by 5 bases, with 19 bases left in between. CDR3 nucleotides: TGTGCCAGCAGCTCCCTCCCCCTTGAACGGGGAGATACGCAGTATTTT. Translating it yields CASSSLPLERGDTQYF.

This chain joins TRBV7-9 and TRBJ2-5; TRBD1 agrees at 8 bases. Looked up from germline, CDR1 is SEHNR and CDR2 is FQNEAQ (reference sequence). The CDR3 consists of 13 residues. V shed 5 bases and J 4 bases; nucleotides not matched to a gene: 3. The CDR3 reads CASSRDRRETQYF. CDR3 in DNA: TGTGCCAGCAGCCGGGACAGGCGAGAGACCCAGTACTTC. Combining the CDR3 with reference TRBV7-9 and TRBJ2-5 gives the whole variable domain DTGVSQNPRHKITKRGQNVTFRCDPISEHNRLYWYRQTLGQGPEFLTYFQNEAQLEKSRLLSDRFSAERPKGSFSTLEIQRTEQGDSAMYLCASSRDRRETQYFGPGTRLLVL.

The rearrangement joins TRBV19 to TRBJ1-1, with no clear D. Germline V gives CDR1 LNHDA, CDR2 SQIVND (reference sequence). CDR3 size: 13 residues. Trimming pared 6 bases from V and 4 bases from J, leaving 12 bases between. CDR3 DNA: TGTGCCAGTAGCGGCCTCCCCGGCACTGAAGCTTTCTTT. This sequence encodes CASSGLPGTEAFF.

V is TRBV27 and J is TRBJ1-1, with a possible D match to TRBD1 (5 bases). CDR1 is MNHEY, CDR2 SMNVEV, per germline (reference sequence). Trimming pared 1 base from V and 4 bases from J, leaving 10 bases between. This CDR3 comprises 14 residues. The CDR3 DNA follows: TGTGCCAGCAGTTTATTAGGGGTGAGCACTGAAGCTTTCTTT. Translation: CASSLLGVSTEAFF.

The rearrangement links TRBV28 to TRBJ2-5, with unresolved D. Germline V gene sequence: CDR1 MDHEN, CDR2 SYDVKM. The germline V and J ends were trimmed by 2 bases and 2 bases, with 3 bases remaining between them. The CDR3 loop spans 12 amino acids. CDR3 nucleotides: TGTGCCAGCAGTTTAAGTCAAGAGACCCAGTACTTC. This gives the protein CASSLSQETQYF.

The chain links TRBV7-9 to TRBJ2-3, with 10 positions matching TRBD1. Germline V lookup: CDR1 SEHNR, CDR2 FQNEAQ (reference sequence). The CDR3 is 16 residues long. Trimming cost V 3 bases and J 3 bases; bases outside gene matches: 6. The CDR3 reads CASSFLPGQGTDTQYF. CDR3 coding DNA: TGTGCCAGCAGCTTTCTTCCGGGACAGGGGACAGATACGCAGTATTTT.

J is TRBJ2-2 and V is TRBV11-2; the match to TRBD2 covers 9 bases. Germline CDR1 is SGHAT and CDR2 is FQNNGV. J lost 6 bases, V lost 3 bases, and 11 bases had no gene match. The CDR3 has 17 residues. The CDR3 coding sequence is TGTGCCAGCAGCTTTAGAGCGTTGCGGGGGGGCGCCGGGGAGCTGTTTTTT. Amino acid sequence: CASSFRALRGGAGELFF.

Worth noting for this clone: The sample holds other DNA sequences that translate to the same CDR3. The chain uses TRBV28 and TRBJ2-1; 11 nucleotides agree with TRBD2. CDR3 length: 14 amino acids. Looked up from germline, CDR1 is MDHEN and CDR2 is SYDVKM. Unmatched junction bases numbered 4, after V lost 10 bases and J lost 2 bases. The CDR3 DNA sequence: TGTGCCACCAAACTAGCGGGGGCCTACAATGAGCAGTTCTTC. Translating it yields CATKLAGAYNEQFF.